This TCR beta chain stems from a study of control samples from healthy donors and cancer patients. Sequencing used immunoSEQ multiplex PCR; TCRdb keeps in-frame clones, though not all of them. The sample includes 150,000 to 200,000 clones. Between the trimmed V and J ends, which lost 2 bases and 3 bases, there was a span of 18 bases. The germline CDR1 and CDR2 sequences are SGHNT and YYREEE (reference sequence). The CDR3 is made up of 16 amino acids. The chain uses TRBV5-4 and TRBJ2-7; maybe TRBD1 (6 bases). The sequencing input was blood. This TCR was sampled from a woman in her thirties in good health. Here the CDR3 reads CASSFGGTGLIYEQYF. Here the CDR3 DNA reads TGTGCCAGCAGCTTTGGAGGTACAGGGCTCATCTACGAGCAGTACTTC.